This T cell receptor beta chain is drawn from a study of T cell responses to AZD1222 COVID-19 vaccine. Data came from immunoSEQ multiplex PCR; TCRdb stores just in-frame clones and leaves some out. Found here are about 56,000 clones, about 86% of them singletons; the top ten hold about 7.1%. Trimming shortened V by 3 bases and J by 0 bases, and 13 bases separated the two germline ends. The CDR3 is 16 residues long. Germline V gene sequence: CDR1 KGHSH, CDR2 LQKENI. Study conclusions and caveats: Nearly half of spike-specific TCRs reportedly target variant regions that are unmutated in the B.1.351 and B.1.1.7 variants. The donors showed a predominance of white British ancestry and of females, with possible underestimation of clonal diversity. Mapped onto spike, vaccine-associated CD4 TCRs spanned it and were dominant at 160-218 and 743-854.

In regard to this clone: Its antigen is unknown.

Sequences were derived from peripheral blood, sampled 28 days after the second AZD1222 dose. The clonotype comes from an adult who received the AZD1222 COVID-19 vaccine. The chain carries TRBV18 and TRBJ2-3; unclear D gene. The DNA for the CDR3 is TGTGCCAGCTCACCCCTCAGTGGGATCAGCACAGATACGCAGTATTTT. Residues: CASSPLSGISTDTQYF.